This T cell receptor (beta chain) comes out of a study of blood T cell repertoires in COVID-19. Study as a whole: Material from acute and convalescent COVID-19 was sourced from the United States, Italy and Spain. T cells, B-cell-depleted T cells, or PBMCs provided the cDNA or gDNA that served as material.

This CDR3 is 14 amino acids long. Trimming took 4 bases from V and 3 from J; bases not matched to a gene: 4. Germline CDR1 reads LGHDT; CDR2 reads YNNKEL (reference sequence). The authors' processing: Using reference gene primer amplification, nucleated cell counts were estimated. Clones were sequenced by immunoSEQ multiplex PCR, and TCRdb holds only the in-frame ones, with some missing. V, J and clone size are those of that table, while D and trimming were read from the DNA. The sample contains under 200,000 clones, over 75% of which appear only once. This sequence was found in an elderly woman with acute or convalescent COVID-19. Specimen: peripheral blood. V usage is TRBV3-1 (or the pseudogene TRBV3-2) and J usage is TRBJ1-2; 8 bases agree with TRBD1. In DNA, the CDR3 is TGTGCCAGCAGCCCCCGACAGGGGTACTATGGCTACACCTTC. Translating gives CASSPRQGYYGYTF.